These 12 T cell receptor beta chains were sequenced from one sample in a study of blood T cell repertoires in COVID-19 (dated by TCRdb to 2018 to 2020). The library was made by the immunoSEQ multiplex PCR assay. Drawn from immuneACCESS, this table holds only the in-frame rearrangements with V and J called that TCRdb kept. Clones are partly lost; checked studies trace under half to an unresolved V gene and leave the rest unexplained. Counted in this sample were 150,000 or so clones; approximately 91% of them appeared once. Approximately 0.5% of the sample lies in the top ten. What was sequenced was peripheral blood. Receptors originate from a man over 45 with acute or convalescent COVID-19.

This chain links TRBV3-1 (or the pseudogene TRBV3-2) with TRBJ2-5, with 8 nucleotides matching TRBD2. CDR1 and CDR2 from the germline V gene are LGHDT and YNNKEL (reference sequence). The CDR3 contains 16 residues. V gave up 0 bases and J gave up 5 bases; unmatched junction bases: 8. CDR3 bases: TGTGCCAGCAGCCAAGATTGGAGCGGGAGCAGGGAGACCCAGTACTTC. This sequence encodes CASSQDWSGSRETQYF.

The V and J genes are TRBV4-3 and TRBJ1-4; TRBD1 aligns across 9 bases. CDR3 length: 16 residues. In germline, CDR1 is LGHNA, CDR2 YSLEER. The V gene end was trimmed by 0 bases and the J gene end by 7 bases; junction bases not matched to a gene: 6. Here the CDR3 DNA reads TGCGCCAGCAGCCAAGATTGGGGACAGGGAGTTGAAAAACTGTTTTTT. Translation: CASSQDWGQGVEKLFF.

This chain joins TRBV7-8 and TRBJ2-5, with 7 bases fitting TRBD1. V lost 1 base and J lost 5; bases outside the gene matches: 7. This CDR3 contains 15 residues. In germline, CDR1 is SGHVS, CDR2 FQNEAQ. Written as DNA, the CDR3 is TGTGCCAGCAGCTTAGTCGACAGGGATTTGGAGACCCAGTACTTC. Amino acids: CASSLVDRDLETQYF.

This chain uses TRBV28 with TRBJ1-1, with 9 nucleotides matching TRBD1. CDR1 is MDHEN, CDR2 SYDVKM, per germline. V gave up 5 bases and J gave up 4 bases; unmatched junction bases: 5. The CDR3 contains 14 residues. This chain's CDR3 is CASSDRGYGTEAFF. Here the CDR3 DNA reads TGTGCCAGCAGTGACAGGGGGTACGGCACTGAAGCTTTCTTT.

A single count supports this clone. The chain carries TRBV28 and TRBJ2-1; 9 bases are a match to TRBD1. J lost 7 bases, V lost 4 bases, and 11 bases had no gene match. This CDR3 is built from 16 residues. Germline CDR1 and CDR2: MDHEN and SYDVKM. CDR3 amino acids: CASSSHSGTGYNEQFF. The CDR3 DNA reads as TGTGCCAGCAGTTCACATTCCGGGACAGGGTATAATGAGCAGTTCTTC.

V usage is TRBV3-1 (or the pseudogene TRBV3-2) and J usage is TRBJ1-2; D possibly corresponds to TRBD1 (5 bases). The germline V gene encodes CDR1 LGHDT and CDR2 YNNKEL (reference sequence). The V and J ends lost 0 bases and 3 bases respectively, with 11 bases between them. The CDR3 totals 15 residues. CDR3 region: CASSQDARADYGYTF. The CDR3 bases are TGTGCCAGCAGCCAAGATGCCAGGGCGGACTATGGCTACACCTTC.

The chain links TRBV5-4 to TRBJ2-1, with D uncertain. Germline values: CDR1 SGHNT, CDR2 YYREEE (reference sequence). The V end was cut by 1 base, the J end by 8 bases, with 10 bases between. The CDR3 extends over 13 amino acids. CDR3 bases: TGTGCCAGCAGCTTGTCAGTGGTGGATGAGCAGTTCTTC. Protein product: CASSLSVVDEQFF.

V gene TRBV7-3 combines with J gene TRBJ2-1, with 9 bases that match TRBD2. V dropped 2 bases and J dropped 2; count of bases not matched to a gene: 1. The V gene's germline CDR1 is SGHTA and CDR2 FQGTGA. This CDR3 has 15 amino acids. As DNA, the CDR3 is TGTGCCAGCAGCTTAGGCGGGGGGGCCTACAATGAGCAGTTCTTC. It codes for CASSLGGGAYNEQFF. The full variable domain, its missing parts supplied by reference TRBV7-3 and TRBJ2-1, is GAGVSQTPSNKVTEKGKYVELRCDPISGHTALYWYRQSLGQGPEFLIYFQGTGAADDSGLPNDRFFAVRPEGSVSTLKIQRTERGDSAVYLCASSLGGGAYNEQFFGPGTRLTVL.

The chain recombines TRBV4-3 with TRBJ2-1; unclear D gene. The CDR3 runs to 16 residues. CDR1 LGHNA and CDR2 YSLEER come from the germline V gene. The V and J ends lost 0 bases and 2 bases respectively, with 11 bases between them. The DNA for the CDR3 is TGCGCCAGCAGCCAAGATTATAGATCTCCCTACAATGAGCAGTTCTTC. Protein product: CASSQDYRSPYNEQFF.

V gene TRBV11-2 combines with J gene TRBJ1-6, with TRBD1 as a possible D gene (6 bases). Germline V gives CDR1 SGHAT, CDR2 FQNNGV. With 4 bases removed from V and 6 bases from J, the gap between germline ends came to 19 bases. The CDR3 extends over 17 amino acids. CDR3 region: CASSSPRDTGPNSPLHF. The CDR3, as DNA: TGTGCCAGCAGCTCTCCCCGGGACACCGGACCTAATTCACCCCTCCACTTT.

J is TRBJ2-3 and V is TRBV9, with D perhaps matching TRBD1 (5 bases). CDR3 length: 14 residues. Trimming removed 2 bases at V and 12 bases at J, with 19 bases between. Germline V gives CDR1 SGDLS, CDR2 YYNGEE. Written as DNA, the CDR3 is TGTGCCAGCAGCGTTCAAGGACACCAGGGCCCACAGTATTTT. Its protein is CASSVQGHQGPQYF.

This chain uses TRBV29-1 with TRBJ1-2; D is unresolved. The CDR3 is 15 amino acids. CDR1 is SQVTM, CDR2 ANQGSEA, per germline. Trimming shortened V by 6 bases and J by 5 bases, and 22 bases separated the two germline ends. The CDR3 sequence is CSVLSLDISNYGYTF. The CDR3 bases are TGCAGCGTACTGAGCCTCGACATTAGTAATTATGGCTACACCTTC. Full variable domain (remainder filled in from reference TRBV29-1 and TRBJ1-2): SAVISQKPSRDICQRGTSLTIQCQVDSQVTMMFWYRQQPGQSLTLIATANQGSEATYESGFVIDKFPISRPNLTFSTLTVSNMSPEDSSIYLCSVLSLDISNYGYTFGSGTRLTVV.